The source of this T cell receptor (beta chain) is a study of T-cell reconstitution after alpha-beta-depleted transplantation in children. This clonotype showed up just a few times. This CDR3 region has 16 residues. Germline-derived CDR1 and CDR2 are SGHTA and FQGNSA. V lost 3 bases to trimming and J lost 6 bases, with 18 bases between them. It was with unique molecular identifiers that the TCRbeta library was prepared. Via MiXCR, TCRdb re-called the PCR reads, giving one row per CDR3 protein. The sample holds roughly 200,000 distinct CDR3 sequences, about 9.2% seen once. The sequencing used PBMCs from the stem cell graft donor, collected from the stem cell graft. V is TRBV7-2 and J is TRBJ2-1; a weak D match, TRBD2 (7 bases). The source is a human donor who donated a stem cell graft to a child with acute lymphoblastic leukemia. The CDR3, as DNA: TGTGCCAGCAGCTTCTCGGGGGCGGGGGAACCCAATGAGCAGTTCTTC. This gives the protein CASSFSGAGEPNEQFF.